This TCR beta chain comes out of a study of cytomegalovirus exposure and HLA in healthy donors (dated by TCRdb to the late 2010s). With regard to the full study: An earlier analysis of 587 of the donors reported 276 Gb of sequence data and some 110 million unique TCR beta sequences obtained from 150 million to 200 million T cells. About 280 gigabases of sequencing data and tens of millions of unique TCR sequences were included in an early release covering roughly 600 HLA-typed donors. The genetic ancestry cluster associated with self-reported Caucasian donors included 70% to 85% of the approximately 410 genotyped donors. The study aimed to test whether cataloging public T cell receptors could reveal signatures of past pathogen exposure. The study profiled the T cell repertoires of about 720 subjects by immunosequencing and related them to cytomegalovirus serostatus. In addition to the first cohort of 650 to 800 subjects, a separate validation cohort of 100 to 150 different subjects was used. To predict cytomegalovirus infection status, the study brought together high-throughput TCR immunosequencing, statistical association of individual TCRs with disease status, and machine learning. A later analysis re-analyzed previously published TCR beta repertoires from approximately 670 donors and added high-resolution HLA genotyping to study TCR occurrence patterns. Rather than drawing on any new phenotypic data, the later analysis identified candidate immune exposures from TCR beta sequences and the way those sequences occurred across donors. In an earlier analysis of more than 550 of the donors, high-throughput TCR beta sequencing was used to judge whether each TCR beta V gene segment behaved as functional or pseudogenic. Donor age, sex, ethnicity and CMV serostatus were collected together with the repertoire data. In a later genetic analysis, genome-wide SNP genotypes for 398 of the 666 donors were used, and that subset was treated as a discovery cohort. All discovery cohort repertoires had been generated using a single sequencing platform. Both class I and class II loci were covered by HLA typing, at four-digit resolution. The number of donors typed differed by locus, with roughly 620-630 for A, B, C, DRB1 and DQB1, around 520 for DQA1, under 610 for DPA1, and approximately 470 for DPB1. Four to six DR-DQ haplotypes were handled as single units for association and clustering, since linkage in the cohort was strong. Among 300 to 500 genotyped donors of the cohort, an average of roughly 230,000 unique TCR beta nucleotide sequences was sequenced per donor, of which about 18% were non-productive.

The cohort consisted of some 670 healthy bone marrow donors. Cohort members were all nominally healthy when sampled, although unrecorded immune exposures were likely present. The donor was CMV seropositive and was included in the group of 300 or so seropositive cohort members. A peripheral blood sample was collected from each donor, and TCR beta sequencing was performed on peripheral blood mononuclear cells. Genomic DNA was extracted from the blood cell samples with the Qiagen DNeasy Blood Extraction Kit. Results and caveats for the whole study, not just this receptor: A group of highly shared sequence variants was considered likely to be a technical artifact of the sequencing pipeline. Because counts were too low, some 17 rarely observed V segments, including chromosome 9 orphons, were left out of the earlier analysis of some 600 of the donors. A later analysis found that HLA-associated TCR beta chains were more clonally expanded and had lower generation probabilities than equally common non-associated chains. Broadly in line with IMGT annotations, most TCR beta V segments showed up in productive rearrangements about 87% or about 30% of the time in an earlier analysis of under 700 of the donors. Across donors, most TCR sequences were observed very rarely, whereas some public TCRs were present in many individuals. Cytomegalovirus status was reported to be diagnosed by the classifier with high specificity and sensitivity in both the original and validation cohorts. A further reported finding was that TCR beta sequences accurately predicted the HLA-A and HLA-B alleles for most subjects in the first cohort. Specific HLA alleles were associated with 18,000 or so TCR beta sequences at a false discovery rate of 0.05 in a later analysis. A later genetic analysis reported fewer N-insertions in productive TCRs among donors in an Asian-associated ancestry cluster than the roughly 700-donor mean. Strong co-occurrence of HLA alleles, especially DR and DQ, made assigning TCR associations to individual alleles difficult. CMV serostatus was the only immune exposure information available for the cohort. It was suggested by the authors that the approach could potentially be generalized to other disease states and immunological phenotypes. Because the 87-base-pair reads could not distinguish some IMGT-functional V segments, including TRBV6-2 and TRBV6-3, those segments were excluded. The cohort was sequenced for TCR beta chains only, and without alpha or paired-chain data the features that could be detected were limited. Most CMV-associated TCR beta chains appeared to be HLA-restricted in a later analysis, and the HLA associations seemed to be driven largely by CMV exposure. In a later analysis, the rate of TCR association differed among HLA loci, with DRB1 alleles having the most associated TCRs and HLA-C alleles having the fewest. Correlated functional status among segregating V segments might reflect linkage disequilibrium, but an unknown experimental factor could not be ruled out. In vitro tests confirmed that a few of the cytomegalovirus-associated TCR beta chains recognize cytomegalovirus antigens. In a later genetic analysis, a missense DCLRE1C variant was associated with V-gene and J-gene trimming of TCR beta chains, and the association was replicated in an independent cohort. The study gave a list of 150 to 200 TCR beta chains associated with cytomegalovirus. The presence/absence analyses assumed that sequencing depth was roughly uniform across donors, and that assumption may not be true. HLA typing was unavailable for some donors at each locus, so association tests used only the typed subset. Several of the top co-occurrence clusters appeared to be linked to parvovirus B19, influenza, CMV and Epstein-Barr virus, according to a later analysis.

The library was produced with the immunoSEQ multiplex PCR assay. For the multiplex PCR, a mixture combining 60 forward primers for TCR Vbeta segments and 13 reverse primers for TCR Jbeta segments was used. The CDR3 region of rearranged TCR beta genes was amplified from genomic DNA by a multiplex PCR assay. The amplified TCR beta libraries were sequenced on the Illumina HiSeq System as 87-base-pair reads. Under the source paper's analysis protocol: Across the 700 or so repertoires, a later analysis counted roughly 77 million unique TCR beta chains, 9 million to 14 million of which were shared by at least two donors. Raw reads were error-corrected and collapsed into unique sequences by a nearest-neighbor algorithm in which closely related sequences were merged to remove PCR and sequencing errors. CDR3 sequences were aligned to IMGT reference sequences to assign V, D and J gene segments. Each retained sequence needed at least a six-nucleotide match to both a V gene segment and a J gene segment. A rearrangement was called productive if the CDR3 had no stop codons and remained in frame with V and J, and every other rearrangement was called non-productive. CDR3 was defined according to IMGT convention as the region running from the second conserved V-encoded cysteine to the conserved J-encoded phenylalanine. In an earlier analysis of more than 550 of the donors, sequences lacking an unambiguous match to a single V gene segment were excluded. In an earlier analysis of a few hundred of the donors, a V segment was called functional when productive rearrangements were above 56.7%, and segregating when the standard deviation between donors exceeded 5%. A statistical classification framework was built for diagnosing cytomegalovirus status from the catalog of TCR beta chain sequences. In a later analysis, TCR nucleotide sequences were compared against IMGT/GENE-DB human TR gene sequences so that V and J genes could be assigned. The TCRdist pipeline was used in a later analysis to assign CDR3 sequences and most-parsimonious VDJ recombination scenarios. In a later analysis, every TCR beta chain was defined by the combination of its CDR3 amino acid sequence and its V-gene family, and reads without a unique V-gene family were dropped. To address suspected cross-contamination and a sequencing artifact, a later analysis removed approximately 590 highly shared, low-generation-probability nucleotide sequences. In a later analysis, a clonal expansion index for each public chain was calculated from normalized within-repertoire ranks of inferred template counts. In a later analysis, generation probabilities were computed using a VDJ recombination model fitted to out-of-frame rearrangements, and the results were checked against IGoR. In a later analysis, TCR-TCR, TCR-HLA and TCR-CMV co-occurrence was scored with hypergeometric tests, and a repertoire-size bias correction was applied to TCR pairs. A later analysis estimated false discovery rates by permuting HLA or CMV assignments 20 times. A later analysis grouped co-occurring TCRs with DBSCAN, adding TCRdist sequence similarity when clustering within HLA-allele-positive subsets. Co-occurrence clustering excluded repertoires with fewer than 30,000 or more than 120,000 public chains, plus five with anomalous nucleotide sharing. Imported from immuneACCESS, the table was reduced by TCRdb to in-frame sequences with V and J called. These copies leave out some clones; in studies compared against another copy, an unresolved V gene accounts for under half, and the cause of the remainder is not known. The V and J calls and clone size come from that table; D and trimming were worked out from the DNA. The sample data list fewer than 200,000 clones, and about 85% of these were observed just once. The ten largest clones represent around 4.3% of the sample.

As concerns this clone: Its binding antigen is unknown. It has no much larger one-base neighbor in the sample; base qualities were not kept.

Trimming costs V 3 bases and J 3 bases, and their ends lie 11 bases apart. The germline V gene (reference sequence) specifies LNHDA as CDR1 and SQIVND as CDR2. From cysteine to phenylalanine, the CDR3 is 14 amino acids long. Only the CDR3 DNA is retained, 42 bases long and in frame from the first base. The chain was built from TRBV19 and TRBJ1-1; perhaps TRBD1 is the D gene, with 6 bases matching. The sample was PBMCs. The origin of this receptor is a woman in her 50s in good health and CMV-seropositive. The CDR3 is CASSIRTDYTEAFF. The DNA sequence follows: TGTGCCAGTAGTATCAGGACAGACTACACTGAAGCTTTCTTT.